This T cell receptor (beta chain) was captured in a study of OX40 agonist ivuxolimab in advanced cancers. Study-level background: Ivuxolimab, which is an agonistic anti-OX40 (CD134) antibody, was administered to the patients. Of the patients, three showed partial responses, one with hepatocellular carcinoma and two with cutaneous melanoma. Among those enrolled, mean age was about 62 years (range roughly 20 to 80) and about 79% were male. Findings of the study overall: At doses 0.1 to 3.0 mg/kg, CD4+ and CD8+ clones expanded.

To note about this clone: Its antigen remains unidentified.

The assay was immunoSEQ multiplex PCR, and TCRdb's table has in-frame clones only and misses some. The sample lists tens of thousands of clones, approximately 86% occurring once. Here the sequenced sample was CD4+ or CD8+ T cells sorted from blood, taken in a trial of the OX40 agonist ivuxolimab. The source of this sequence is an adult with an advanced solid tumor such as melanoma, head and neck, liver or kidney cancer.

The CDR3 DNA reads as TGTGCCAGCAGCCGTAGGACAGGGTTAAACACTGAAGCTTTCTTT. Its translation is CASSRRTGLNTEAFF. The chain carries TRBV14 and TRBJ1-1, with 8 bases matching TRBD1. CDR1 and CDR2 (germline): SGHDN, FVKESK. V lost 4 bases, J lost 2 bases, and 6 bases stayed unmatched. This CDR3 comprises 15 residues.